This T cell receptor beta chain was captured in a study of OX40 agonist ivuxolimab in advanced cancers. For context, the study as a whole: Ivuxolimab was an agonistic, fully human IgG2 monoclonal antibody directed against OX40 (CD134), a costimulatory receptor. The monotherapy dose-escalation portion (N ≈ 55 patients) of the phase I ivuxolimab trial is reported in the paper. Intravenous ivuxolimab was administered to patients every 2 weeks at six dose levels: 0.01, 0.1, 0.3, 1.5, 3 and 10 mg/kg. Patients were allowed to have had prior anti-PD-1, anti-PD-L1 or anti-CTLA-4 therapy, and more than 30% of the dose-escalation patients had previously received checkpoint inhibitors. Peripheral TCRbeta sequencing was intended to test whether TCR sequence diversity was altered and clonal T-cell expansion was caused by ivuxolimab. Partial responses occurred in three dose-escalation patients: two with cutaneous melanoma and one with hepatocellular carcinoma. Of the 50 to 55 patients in dose escalation, 19 had hepatocellular carcinoma, about 15 had melanoma, 9 had renal cell carcinoma and 9 had head and neck cancer. In the dose-escalation cohort, nearly 85% of patients were male, and the mean age was 60 years with a range of about 20 to 79.

Genomic DNA was extracted from sorted cells for sequencing of the TCRbeta CDR3 region. TCRbeta CDR3 regions were sequenced using the immunoSEQ Assay. The table comes from immuneACCESS by way of TCRdb, which keeps in-frame sequences with V and J called. Part of the clones is missing from these tables; in studies checked, under half for an unresolved V gene and the rest for unknown reasons. The table for this sample lists roughly 70,000 clones; 80% to 90% of them were counted only once. 0.85% to 1.3% of the sample comes from the top ten. The CDR3, from cysteine to phenylalanine, totals 13 residues. This entry keeps only the CDR3 DNA: 39 bases, framed from base 1. Per the germline V gene, MNHNS is the CDR1 and SASEGT is the CDR2. V and J are truncated by 7 bases and 4 bases respectively, leaving an intervening sequence of 13 bases. About this clone: It lacks a known antigen. Per-base quality was not reported, and no clone a single base away is much larger than it.

Points the paper makes about the study in general: In the 0.1-3.0 mg/kg groups, partial responders had among the lowest normalized peripheral clonal expansion, particularly in CD8+ T cells. The antigen specificity of the peripheral T cells that underwent clonal expansion was not determined. Low levels of normalized T-cell clonal expansion were also seen in some nonresponding patients. After ivuxolimab, expanded clones were on average more numerous among CD8+ T cells than among CD4+ T cells. At doses from 0.1 to 3.0 mg/kg, clonal expansion was seen in both CD4+ and CD8+ blood T cells between baseline and week 6.

Patients with a history of autoimmune disease or receiving systemic immunosuppression were excluded from the trial. Peripheral blood for TCR sequencing was drawn from every dose cohort at baseline, at cycle 4 day 1 and at cycle 7 day 1. The samples were drawn from a first-in-human, open-label, multicenter phase I dose-escalation trial of ivuxolimab. Adults with locally advanced or metastatic head and neck squamous cell, hepatocellular, melanoma or renal cell carcinoma were enrolled in the trial. CD4+ and CD8+ T cells were sorted separately from peripheral blood before TCR sequencing. The receptor's source is an adult with an advanced solid tumor such as melanoma, head and neck, liver or kidney cancer. This chain is built from TRBV6-1 and TRBJ2-5, with the D gene not confidently named. The sample was CD4+ or CD8+ T cells sorted from blood, taken in a trial of the OX40 agonist ivuxolimab. The CDR3 protein is CASKGWDTETQYF. The sequenced DNA is TGTGCCAGCAAGGGTTGGGATACAGAGACCCAGTACTTC.